These 17 T cell receptor beta chains came from one sample sequenced in a study of PD-L1 blockade in urothelial cancer (TCRdb year 2017). Library generation was performed with the immunoSEQ multiplex PCR assay. Held by TCRdb, this immuneACCESS table contains in-frame sequences only and omits some clones. Under half of the omission traces to an unresolved V gene where checked; the cause of the rest is unknown. In all, the sample holds 55,000 to 70,000 clones, and approximately 80% of those were seen once. The ten largest clones represent under 5% of the sample. The sample in question was PBMCs, obtained around atezolizumab (anti-PD-L1) treatment. The source is a man aged 65 to 79 with urothelial cancer.

The rearrangement uses TRBV7-2 and TRBJ2-7; D may be TRBD2 (5 bases). Trimming stripped 2 bases from V and 7 bases from J, with 12 bases between. Germline V gene sequence: CDR1 SGHTA, CDR2 FQGNSA. The CDR3 is 13 amino acids. CDR3 region: CASSLFVTGEQYF. The CDR3 DNA reads TGTGCCAGCAGCTTATTTGTAACGGGGGAGCAGTACTTC.

There are a few counts of this clone. J is TRBJ1-2 and V is TRBV18, with D possibly being TRBD1 (5 bases). Germline lookup yields CDR1 KGHSH and CDR2 LQKENI. V lost 2 bases and J 8 bases, leaving 15 bases between the germline ends. The CDR3 spans 14 residues. The CDR3, as DNA: TGTGCCAGCTCACCAGGGCCACAGGTGGACGGCTACACCTTC. This codes for CASSPGPQVDGYTF.

The J gene is TRBJ2-4, the V gene TRBV4-2, with 8 nucleotides matching TRBD1. V lost 3 bases and J lost 1; bases outside the gene matches: 11. Germline V gene sequence: CDR1 LGHNA, CDR2 YNFKEQ. The CDR3 spans 18 residues. The CDR3 region has the DNA TGTGCCAGCAGCCAGGATGAGACAGGGGAGATGGCCAAAAACATTCAGTACTTC. It translates to CASSQDETGEMAKNIQYF.

CDR3 DNA sequence: TGCAGCGTCGGACAGGGGGGGCGGGAGACCCAGTACTTC. Translating it yields CSVGQGGRETQYF. The chain combines TRBV29-1 with TRBJ2-5; TRBD1 matches at 10 bases. The germline gives CDR1 SQVTM, CDR2 ANQGSEA. V lost 6 bases to trimming and J lost 5 bases; unmatched junction nucleotides: 6. The length of the CDR3 is 13 residues. Together with reference TRBV29-1 and TRBJ2-5, the CDR3 gives the full variable domain: SAVISQKPSRDICQRGTSLTIQCQVDSQVTMMFWYRQQPGQSLTLIATANQGSEATYESGFVIDKFPISRPNLTFSTLTVSNMSPEDSSIYLCSVGQGGRETQYFGPGTRLLVL.

The chain carries TRBV6-1 and TRBJ2-5, with 9 bases matching TRBD1. CDR3 length equals 15 residues. Germline lookup yields CDR1 MNHNS and CDR2 SASEGT. With V trimmed by 5 bases and J by 5 bases, 9 bases remained unmatched. CDR3 sequence reads: CASSPADRGGETQYF. The DNA of the CDR3 is TGTGCCAGCAGTCCCGCGGACAGGGGAGGGGAGACCCAGTACTTC.

The DNA of the CDR3 is TGTGCCAGCTCACCGTCCGGAGGGTCCAACACCGGGGAGCTGTTTTTT. Its translation: CASSPSGGSNTGELFF. The chain is built from TRBV18 and TRBJ2-2, with D maybe TRBD2 (6 bases). The V end lost 3 bases, the J end lost 2 bases, and 13 bases lay between the germline ends. Germline V gene data show CDR1 as KGHSH and CDR2 as LQKENI. The CDR3 is made up of 16 amino acids. Based on the CDR3 plus reference TRBV18 and TRBJ2-2, the full variable domain is NAGVMQNPRHLVRRRGQEARLRCSPMKGHSHVYWYRQLPEEGLKFMVYLQKENIIDESGMPKERFSAEFPKEGPSILRIQQVVRGDSAAYFCASSPSGGSNTGELFFGEGSRLTVL.

The chain recombines TRBV7-9 with TRBJ2-7; a possible D gene is TRBD1 (6 bases). CDR1 SEHNR and CDR2 FQNEAQ come from the germline V gene (reference sequence). V lost 5 bases to trimming and J lost 0 bases, with 17 bases between them. The CDR3 length is 16 residues. The CDR3 loop is CASSPTTGPSSYEQYF. Written as DNA, the CDR3 is TGTGCCAGCAGCCCAACGACAGGCCCAAGCTCCTACGAGCAGTACTTC.

The rearrangement joins TRBV7-6 to TRBJ2-5, with TRBD2 identical over 8 bases. V shed 1 base, J shed 5 bases, and the junction held 3 bases outside the gene matches. CDR1 is SGHVS, CDR2 FNYEAQ, per germline. The CDR3 length is 14 residues. CDR3 DNA: TGTGCCAGCAGCTTAGGAGCGGGGGCGGAGACCCAGTACTTC. This encodes CASSLGAGAETQYF.

The rearrangement uses TRBV7-2 and TRBJ2-5; 11 positions match TRBD2. The trim removed 5 bases at V and 5 bases at J, leaving 7 bases unmatched. The CDR3 has 15 residues. CDR1 and CDR2 from the germline V gene are SGHTA and FQGNSA. DNA of the CDR3: TGTGCCAGCAGCGGGGTAGCGGGAGGGGGGGAGACCCAGTACTTC. It codes for CASSGVAGGGETQYF.

The genes are TRBV19 and TRBJ1-5; TRBD1 agrees at 7 bases. The CDR3 consists of 15 residues. V was clipped by 4 bases and J by 5 bases; unmatched bases: 8. The germline gives CDR1 LNHDA, CDR2 SQIVND (reference sequence). The CDR3 reads CASSKSPTGDQPQHF. The CDR3 DNA reads as TGTGCCAGTAGTAAATCCCCCACAGGGGATCAGCCCCAGCATTTT.

This clone was found once. V and J are TRBV10-3 and TRBJ2-7; D remains unclear. V was trimmed by 0 bases and J by 2 bases, leaving 8 bases between them. The CDR3 consists of 14 residues. The germline gives CDR1 ENHRY, CDR2 SYGVKD. CDR3 residues: CAISESSNTYEQYF. The CDR3 nucleotides read TGTGCCATCAGTGAGTCTAGCAACACCTACGAGCAGTACTTC.

The CDR3 sequence is CAWSVGLAGGPGDIQYF. The CDR3, as DNA: TGTGCCTGGAGTGTGGGGCTAGCGGGAGGGCCGGGGGACATTCAGTACTTC. The genes are TRBV30 and TRBJ2-4; 12 nucleotides line up with TRBD2. J gave up 8 bases and V 0 bases, and 11 bases lay outside the gene matches. This CDR3 region has 17 residues. CDR1 is GTSNPN, CDR2 SVGIG, per germline (reference sequence).

The chain recombines TRBV5-1 with TRBJ2-3, with TRBD2 matching 7 bases. There are 15 residues in the CDR3. V was clipped by 4 bases and J by 2 bases; unmatched bases: 7. Germline CDR1 is SGHRS and CDR2 is YFSETQ. In nucleotides, the CDR3 is TGCGCCAGCAGCGGAGCCGGGACTACCACAGATACGCAGTATTTT. This gives the protein CASSGAGTTTDTQYF. Combining the CDR3 with reference TRBV5-1 and TRBJ2-3 gives the whole variable domain KAGVTQTPRYLIKTRGQQVTLSCSPISGHRSVSWYQQTPGQGLQFLFEYFSETQRNKGNFPGRFSGRQFSNSRSEMNVSTLELGDSALYLCASSGAGTTTDTQYFGPGTRLTVL.

The CDR3 DNA is TGTGCCAGTAGTATTTGGGGGGTCGATAGCAATCAGCCCCAGCATTTT. As protein: CASSIWGVDSNQPQHF. The chain links TRBV19 to TRBJ1-5; D is perhaps TRBD1 (5 bases). Germline-derived CDR1 and CDR2 are LNHDA and SQIVND (reference sequence). V lost 3 bases and J 0 bases, leaving 12 bases between the germline ends. CDR3 size: 16 residues.

CDR3 amino acids: CASSPLELTSGRNEQFF. CDR3 DNA: TGTGCCAGCAGCCCCCTAGAGCTGACTAGCGGGAGAAATGAGCAGTTCTTC. The rearrangement links TRBV7-9 to TRBJ2-1; 12 bases fit TRBD2. The CDR3 totals 17 residues. Per germline, CDR1 SEHNR and CDR2 FQNEAQ (reference sequence). V lost 5 bases to trimming and J lost 7 bases; unmatched junction nucleotides: 12.

The chain joins TRBV11-2 to TRBJ1-2; TRBD1 matches at 10 bases. CDR3 length: 16 residues. Germline trimming cut 5 bases from V and 0 bases from J; bases unmatched to any gene: 6. Germline V gene sequence: CDR1 SGHAT, CDR2 FQNNGV. CDR3 loop: CASSPGGTGANYGYTF. CDR3 coding DNA: TGTGCCAGCAGCCCAGGGGGGACAGGGGCTAACTATGGCTACACCTTC. The entire variable domain, with the rest obtained from reference TRBV11-2 and TRBJ1-2, is as follows: EAGVAQSPRYKIIEKRQSVAFWCNPISGHATLYWYQQILGQGPKLLIQFQNNGVVDDSQLPKDRFSAERLKGVDSTLKIQPAKLEDSAVYLCASSPGGTGANYGYTFGSGTRLTVV.

The genes are TRBV2 and TRBJ2-1; 7 bases align to TRBD2. The CDR3 contains 13 residues. Germline lookup yields CDR1 SNHLY and CDR2 FYNNEI. J gave up 7 bases and V 4 bases, and 4 bases lay outside the gene matches. CDR3 bases: TGTGCCAGCAGTGGTGAGCGGGGAAATGAGCAGTTCTTC. Protein product: CASSGERGNEQFF.